The rows below give T cell receptor beta chains drawn from one sample of a study of blood T cell repertoires in COVID-19. Sequenced by immunoSEQ multiplex PCR; TCRdb stores in-frame clones only, minus some. The data show approximately 250,000 clones, with about 88% seen just once and about 12% held by the top ten. Sequenced material: peripheral blood. The source is a woman in her seventies with COVID-19, enrolled during active disease. Each CDR3 is given with its conserved first and last residue. D genes are given only for firm matches. Clone size is given for some rows only: seen once, a few or many times, or a class if the clone is expanded.

j_call: TRBJ1-2; d_call: TRBD1; clone_size: .; v_call: TRBV6-2/TRBV6-3; cdr3_aa: CASSPDRSNYGYTF; cdr3_nt: TGTGCCAGCAGCCCGGACAGGTCTAACTATGGCTACACCTTC
j_call: TRBJ1-1; d_call: .; clone_size: .; v_call: TRBV5-1; cdr3_aa: CASSFRENTEAFF; cdr3_nt: TGCGCCAGCAGCTTCAGGGAGAACACTGAAGCTTTCTTT
j_call: TRBJ2-3; d_call: TRBD2; clone_size: .; v_call: TRBV6-4; cdr3_aa: CASSDDGGSTDTQYF; cdr3_nt: TGTGCCAGCAGTGACGACGGGGGGTCCACAGATACGCAGTATTTT
j_call: TRBJ2-3; d_call: .; clone_size: .; v_call: TRBV19; cdr3_aa: CASSLGQFPQYF; cdr3_nt: TGTGCCAGTAGTTTAGGACAGTTTCCGCAGTATTTT
j_call: TRBJ1-5; d_call: .; clone_size: .; v_call: TRBV2; cdr3_aa: CASSGGRERPQHF; cdr3_nt: TGTGCCAGCAGTGGGGGGCGTGAGAGGCCCCAGCATTTT
j_call: TRBJ1-2; d_call: .; clone_size: .; v_call: TRBV12-5; cdr3_aa: CATPSLRVNGYTF; cdr3_nt: TGTGCTACCCCCTCATTGAGGGTAAACGGCTACACCTTC
j_call: TRBJ1-2; d_call: .; clone_size: .; v_call: TRBV28; cdr3_aa: CASSSPREGIYYGYTF; cdr3_nt: TGTGCCAGCAGTTCCCCCAGGGAGGGAATATACTATGGCTACACCTTC
j_call: TRBJ1-1; d_call: TRBD1; clone_size: .; v_call: TRBV19; cdr3_aa: CATHPGGIEAFF; cdr3_nt: TGTGCTACCCACCCAGGGGGGATTGAAGCTTTCTTT
j_call: TRBJ2-1; d_call: TRBD2; clone_size: .; v_call: TRBV5-1; cdr3_aa: CASSFNSGGTYNEQFF; cdr3_nt: TGCGCCAGCAGCTTTAATAGCGGGGGGACCTACAATGAGCAGTTCTTC
j_call: TRBJ2-7; d_call: TRBD2; clone_size: .; v_call: TRBV5-1; cdr3_aa: CASSLSGTIYEQYF; cdr3_nt: TGCGCCAGCAGCCTATCCGGGACTATCTACGAGCAGTACTTC
j_call: TRBJ2-2; d_call: TRBD1; clone_size: .; v_call: TRBV5-1; cdr3_aa: CASRTGVLNTGELFF; cdr3_nt: TGCGCCAGCAGGACAGGGGTGTTGAACACCGGGGAGCTGTTTTTT
j_call: TRBJ1-2; d_call: TRBD1; clone_size: .; v_call: TRBV28; cdr3_aa: CASSTSGQGVSGYGYTF; cdr3_nt: TGTGCCAGCAGTACTTCAGGACAGGGGGTATCGGGCTATGGCTACACCTTC
j_call: TRBJ1-5; d_call: .; clone_size: .; v_call: TRBV27; cdr3_aa: CASSSGGLGNQPQHF; cdr3_nt: TGTGCCAGCAGTTCTGGGGGCTTAGGCAATCAGCCCCAGCATTTT
j_call: TRBJ1-5; d_call: .; clone_size: .; v_call: TRBV4-1; cdr3_aa: CASSQDVDYSNQPQHF; cdr3_nt: TGCGCCAGCAGCCAAGATGTAGATTATAGCAATCAGCCCCAGCATTTT
j_call: TRBJ2-1; d_call: TRBD2; clone_size: .; v_call: TRBV24-1; cdr3_aa: CATSDGSGTSGGAYNEQFF; cdr3_nt: TGTGCCACCAGTGACGGAAGCGGGACTAGCGGGGGGGCCTACAATGAGCAGTTCTTC
j_call: TRBJ1-1; d_call: .; clone_size: .; v_call: TRBV5-1; cdr3_aa: CASSLDRTNTEAFF; cdr3_nt: TGCGCCAGCAGCTTGGACAGGACAAACACTGAAGCTTTCTTT
j_call: TRBJ1-2; d_call: TRBD1; clone_size: .; v_call: TRBV7-9; cdr3_aa: CASSATGTGIHGYTF; cdr3_nt: TGTGCCAGCAGCGCAACCGGGACAGGGATACATGGCTACACCTTC
j_call: TRBJ2-5; d_call: .; clone_size: .; v_call: TRBV11-2; cdr3_aa: CASSLEARLETQYF; cdr3_nt: TGTGCCAGCAGCTTAGAGGCTAGATTGGAGACCCAGTACTTC
j_call: TRBJ1-4; d_call: TRBD1; clone_size: few; v_call: TRBV2; cdr3_aa: CASGQTGEKLFF; cdr3_nt: TGTGCCAGCGGGCAGACAGGGGAAAAACTGTTTTTT
j_call: TRBJ2-3; d_call: .; clone_size: once; v_call: TRBV5-1; cdr3_aa: CASSLGTASTDTQYF; cdr3_nt: TGCGCCAGCAGCTTGGGGACAGCTAGCACAGATACGCAGTATTTT
j_call: TRBJ1-2; d_call: TRBD1; clone_size: .; v_call: TRBV2; cdr3_aa: CASRAGQGGSGLPGHGYTF; cdr3_nt: TGTGCCAGCAGGGCGGGACAGGGAGGGTCTGGACTCCCAGGACATGGCTACACCTTC
j_call: TRBJ2-5; d_call: TRBD1; clone_size: .; v_call: TRBV7-9; cdr3_aa: CASSTQDRGKETQYF; cdr3_nt: TGTGCCAGCAGCACCCAGGACAGGGGAAAAGAGACCCAGTACTTC
j_call: TRBJ1-4; d_call: TRBD1; clone_size: .; v_call: TRBV5-4; cdr3_aa: CASGTVEEKLFF; cdr3_nt: TGTGCCAGCGGGACAGTAGAAGAAAAACTGTTTTTT
j_call: TRBJ2-7; d_call: .; clone_size: .; v_call: TRBV6-5; cdr3_aa: CASAVGTYEQYF; cdr3_nt: TGTGCCAGTGCAGTCGGGACCTACGAGCAGTACTTC
j_call: TRBJ2-7; d_call: .; clone_size: .; v_call: TRBV14; cdr3_aa: CASSQRGGYEQYF; cdr3_nt: TGTGCCAGCAGCCAACGAGGGGGATACGAGCAGTACTTC
j_call: TRBJ1-4; d_call: .; clone_size: .; v_call: TRBV6-1; cdr3_aa: CASSEGYLDSEKLFF; cdr3_nt: TGTGCCAGCAGTGAAGGGTACTTGGACAGTGAAAAACTGTTTTTT
j_call: TRBJ1-1; d_call: .; clone_size: .; v_call: TRBV6-1; cdr3_aa: CASSFSDRNTEAFF; cdr3_nt: TGTGCCAGCAGTTTCTCCGACAGGAACACTGAAGCTTTCTTT
j_call: TRBJ2-4; d_call: .; clone_size: .; v_call: TRBV27; cdr3_aa: CASSLYPGTQRGLLAKNIQYF; cdr3_nt: TGTGCCAGCAGCCTCTACCCCGGGACACAAAGGGGTTTACTAGCCAAAAACATTCAGTACTTC
j_call: TRBJ2-7; d_call: TRBD2; clone_size: .; v_call: TRBV2; cdr3_aa: CASTGLNEQYF; cdr3_nt: TGTGCCAGCACGGGACTAAACGAGCAGTACTTC
j_call: TRBJ1-6; d_call: .; clone_size: .; v_call: TRBV5-5; cdr3_aa: CASSPRGIDSYNSPLHF; cdr3_nt: TGTGCCAGCAGCCCCCGAGGTATCGACTCCTATAATTCACCCCTCCACTTT
j_call: TRBJ2-5; d_call: .; clone_size: .; v_call: TRBV28; cdr3_aa: CASSELQGGSLETQYF; cdr3_nt: TGTGCCAGCAGTGAACTGCAGGGAGGTTCTCTGGAGACCCAGTACTTC
j_call: TRBJ1-1; d_call: .; clone_size: .; v_call: TRBV9; cdr3_aa: CASSPTGITEAFF; cdr3_nt: TGTGCCAGCAGCCCAACAGGAATCACTGAAGCTTTCTTT
j_call: TRBJ2-4; d_call: TRBD2; clone_size: .; v_call: TRBV2; cdr3_aa: CASSVASGGGAKNIQYF; cdr3_nt: TGTGCCAGCAGTGTGGCTAGCGGGGGGGGAGCCAAAAACATTCAGTACTTC
j_call: TRBJ2-7; d_call: .; clone_size: .; v_call: TRBV7-6; cdr3_aa: CASNSGTYLYEQYF; cdr3_nt: TGTGCCAGCAACTCCGGGACATACTTATACGAGCAGTACTTC
j_call: TRBJ2-7; d_call: .; clone_size: .; v_call: TRBV5-1; cdr3_aa: CASSLEGAASYEQYF; cdr3_nt: TGCGCCAGCAGCTTGGAAGGGGCGGCCTCCTACGAGCAGTACTTC
j_call: TRBJ2-3; d_call: TRBD2; clone_size: few; v_call: TRBV12-3/TRBV12-4; cdr3_aa: CASTGGADTQYF; cdr3_nt: TGTGCCAGCACGGGAGGCGCAGATACGCAGTATTTT
j_call: TRBJ2-2; d_call: .; clone_size: once; v_call: TRBV20-1; cdr3_aa: CSASAQGNTGELFF; cdr3_nt: TGCAGTGCTAGTGCACAGGGGAACACCGGGGAGCTGTTTTTT
j_call: TRBJ1-2; d_call: .; clone_size: once; v_call: TRBV5-6; cdr3_aa: CASRDNRVGYGYTF; cdr3_nt: TGTGCCAGCAGGGACAACAGGGTCGGCTATGGCTACACCTTC
j_call: TRBJ2-5; d_call: .; clone_size: .; v_call: TRBV5-6; cdr3_aa: CASSGLGFVEETQYF; cdr3_nt: TGTGCCAGCAGCGGCCTGGGCTTCGTAGAAGAGACCCAGTACTTC
j_call: TRBJ1-2; d_call: .; clone_size: .; v_call: TRBV28; cdr3_aa: CASGGHLPGTNYGYTF; cdr3_nt: TGTGCCAGCGGGGGACACCTCCCAGGAACTAACTATGGCTACACCTTC
j_call: TRBJ2-2; d_call: .; clone_size: .; v_call: TRBV14; cdr3_aa: CASSLQVVTGELFF; cdr3_nt: TGTGCCAGCAGTCTTCAGGTCGTCACCGGGGAGCTGTTTTTT
j_call: TRBJ2-5; d_call: TRBD1; clone_size: .; v_call: TRBV27; cdr3_aa: CASRKGQGGFETQYF; cdr3_nt: TGTGCCAGCAGAAAAGGACAGGGGGGGTTCGAGACCCAGTACTTC
j_call: TRBJ2-7; d_call: TRBD2; clone_size: .; v_call: TRBV19; cdr3_aa: CASSTRTSGVYEQYF; cdr3_nt: TGTGCCAGTAGTACCCGGACTAGCGGGGTATACGAGCAGTACTTC
j_call: TRBJ2-7; d_call: .; clone_size: many; v_call: TRBV18; cdr3_aa: CASSPPGQGHSSYEQYF; cdr3_nt: TGTGCCAGCTCACCACCTGGCCAGGGCCATAGCTCCTACGAGCAGTACTTC
j_call: TRBJ2-7; d_call: .; clone_size: .; v_call: TRBV4-3; cdr3_aa: CASSQAERLGPYEQYF; cdr3_nt: TGCGCCAGCAGCCAAGCAGAAAGACTAGGACCATACGAGCAGTACTTC
j_call: TRBJ2-1; d_call: .; clone_size: .; v_call: TRBV3-1/TRBV3-2; cdr3_aa: CASSQDSSGGSYNEQFF; cdr3_nt: TGTGCCAGCAGCCAAGATTCCAGCGGAGGCTCCTACAATGAGCAGTTCTTC
j_call: TRBJ2-1; d_call: .; clone_size: many; v_call: TRBV14; cdr3_aa: CASSGPGGASYNEQFF; cdr3_nt: TGTGCCAGCAGCGGACCCGGGGGAGCCTCCTACAATGAGCAGTTCTTC
j_call: TRBJ2-2; d_call: .; clone_size: .; v_call: TRBV29-1; cdr3_aa: CSVEDYGNGELFF; cdr3_nt: TGCAGCGTTGAAGATTACGGGAACGGGGAGCTGTTTTTT
j_call: TRBJ1-2; d_call: .; clone_size: few; v_call: TRBV30; cdr3_aa: CAWSVTGFGYGYTF; cdr3_nt: TGTGCCTGGAGTGTTACAGGGTTCGGCTATGGCTACACCTTC
j_call: TRBJ1-2; d_call: .; clone_size: .; v_call: TRBV4-3; cdr3_aa: CASSQNPTGTPYGYTF; cdr3_nt: TGCGCCAGCAGCCAAAATCCTACCGGGACACCATATGGCTACACCTTC